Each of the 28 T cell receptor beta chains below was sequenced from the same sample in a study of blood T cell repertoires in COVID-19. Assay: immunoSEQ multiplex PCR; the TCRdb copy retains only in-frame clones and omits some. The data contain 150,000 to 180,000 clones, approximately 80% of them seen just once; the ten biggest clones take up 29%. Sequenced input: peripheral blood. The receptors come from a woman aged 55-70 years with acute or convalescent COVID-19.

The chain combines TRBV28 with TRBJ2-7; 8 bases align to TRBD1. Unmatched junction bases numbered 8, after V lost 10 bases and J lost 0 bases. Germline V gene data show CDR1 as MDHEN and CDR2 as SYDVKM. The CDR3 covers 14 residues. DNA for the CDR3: TGTGCCACCGCTCCGGGACAGGCCTCCTACGAGCAGTACGTC. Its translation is CATAPGQASYEQYV.

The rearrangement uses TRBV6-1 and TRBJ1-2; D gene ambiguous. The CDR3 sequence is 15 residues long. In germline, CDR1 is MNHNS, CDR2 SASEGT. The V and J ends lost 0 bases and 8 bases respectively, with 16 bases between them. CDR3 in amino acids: CASSEALRGVWGYTF. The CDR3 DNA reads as TGTGCCAGCAGTGAAGCTTTGAGAGGAGTTTGGGGCTACACCTTC.

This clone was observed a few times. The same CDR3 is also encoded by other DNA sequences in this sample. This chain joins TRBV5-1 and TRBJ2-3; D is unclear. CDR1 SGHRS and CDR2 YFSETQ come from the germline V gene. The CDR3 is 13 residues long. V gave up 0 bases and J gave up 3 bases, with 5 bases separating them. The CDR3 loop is CASSLAGTDTQYF. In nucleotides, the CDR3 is TGCGCCAGCAGCTTGGCAGGTACAGATACGCAGTATTTT. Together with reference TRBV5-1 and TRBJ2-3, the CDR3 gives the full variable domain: KAGVTQTPRYLIKTRGQQVTLSCSPISGHRSVSWYQQTPGQGLQFLFEYFSETQRNKGNFPGRFSGRQFSNSRSEMNVSTLELGDSALYLCASSLAGTDTQYFGPGTRLTVL.

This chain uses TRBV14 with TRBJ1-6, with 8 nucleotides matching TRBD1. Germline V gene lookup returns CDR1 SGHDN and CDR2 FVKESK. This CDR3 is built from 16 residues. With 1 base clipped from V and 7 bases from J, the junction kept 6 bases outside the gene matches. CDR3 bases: TGTGCCAGCAGCCAAGGGACAGGGCATGGGAATTCACCCCTCCACTTT. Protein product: CASSQGTGHGNSPLHF.

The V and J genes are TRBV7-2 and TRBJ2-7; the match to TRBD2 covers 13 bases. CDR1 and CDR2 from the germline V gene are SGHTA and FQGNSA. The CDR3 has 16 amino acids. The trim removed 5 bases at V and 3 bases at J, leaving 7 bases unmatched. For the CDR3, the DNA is TGTGCCAGCAGCCTTGGACTAGCGGGGGCGGGCTACGAGCAGTACTTC. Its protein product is CASSLGLAGAGYEQYF.

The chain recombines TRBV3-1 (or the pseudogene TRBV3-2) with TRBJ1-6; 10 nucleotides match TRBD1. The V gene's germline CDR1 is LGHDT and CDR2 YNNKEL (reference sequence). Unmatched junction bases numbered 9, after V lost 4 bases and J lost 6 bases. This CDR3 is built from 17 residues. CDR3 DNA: TGTGCCAGCAGCCCCCGGGACAGGGGTCGAAGTAATTCACCCCTCCACTTT. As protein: CASSPRDRGRSNSPLHF.

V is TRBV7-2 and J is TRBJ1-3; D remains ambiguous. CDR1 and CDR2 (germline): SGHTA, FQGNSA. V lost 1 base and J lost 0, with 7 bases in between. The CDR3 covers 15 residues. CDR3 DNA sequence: TGTGCCAGCAGCTTAGGGGCTCTCTCTGGAAACACCATATATTTT. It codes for CASSLGALSGNTIYF.

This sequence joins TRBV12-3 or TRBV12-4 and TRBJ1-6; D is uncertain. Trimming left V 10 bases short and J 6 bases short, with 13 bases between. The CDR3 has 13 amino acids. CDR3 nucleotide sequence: TGTGCCACCTCGCGCGGGTTTAATTCACCCCTCCACTTT. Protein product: CATSRGFNSPLHF.

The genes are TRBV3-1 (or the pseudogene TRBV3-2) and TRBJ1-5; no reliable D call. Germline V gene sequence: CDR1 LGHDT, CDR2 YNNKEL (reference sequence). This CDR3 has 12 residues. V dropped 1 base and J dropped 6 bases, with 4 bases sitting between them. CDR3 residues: CASSQAGQPQHF. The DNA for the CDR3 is TGTGCCAGCAGCCAAGCGGGTCAGCCCCAGCATTTT.

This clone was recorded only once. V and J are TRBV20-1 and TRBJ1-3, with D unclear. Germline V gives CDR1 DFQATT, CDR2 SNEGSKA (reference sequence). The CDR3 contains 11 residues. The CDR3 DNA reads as TGCAGCAAGACAAGGGGAAACACCATATATTTT. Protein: CSKTRGNTIYF.

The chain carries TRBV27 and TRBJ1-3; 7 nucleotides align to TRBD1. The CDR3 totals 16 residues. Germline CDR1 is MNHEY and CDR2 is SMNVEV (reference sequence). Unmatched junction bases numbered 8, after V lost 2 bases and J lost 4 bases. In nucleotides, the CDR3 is TGTGCCAGCAGTTTAAACTCCTACAGGGGAGGAAACACCATATATTTT. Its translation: CASSLNSYRGGNTIYF.

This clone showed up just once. The CDR3 DNA follows: TGTGCCAGCAGTTACTCGACAGGGTCTGGAAACACCATATATTTT. The encoded protein is CASSYSTGSGNTIYF. The chain is built from TRBV6-6 and TRBJ1-3; 7 nucleotides agree with TRBD1. The CDR3 consists of 15 residues. The V segment lost 0 bases and the J segment 1 base; nucleotides outside the gene matches: 0. Germline V gene lookup returns CDR1 MNHNY and CDR2 SVGAGI (reference sequence).

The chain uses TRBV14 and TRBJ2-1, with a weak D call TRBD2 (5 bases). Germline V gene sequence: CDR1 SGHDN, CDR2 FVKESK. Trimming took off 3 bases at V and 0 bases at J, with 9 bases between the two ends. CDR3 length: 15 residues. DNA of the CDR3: TGTGCCAGCAGCCACGGTCGGGGCTCCTACAATGAGCAGTTCTTC. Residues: CASSHGRGSYNEQFF.

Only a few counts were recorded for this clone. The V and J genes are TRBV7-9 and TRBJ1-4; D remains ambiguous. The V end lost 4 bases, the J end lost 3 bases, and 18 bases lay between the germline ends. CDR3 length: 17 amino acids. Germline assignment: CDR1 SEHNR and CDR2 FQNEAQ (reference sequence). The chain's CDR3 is CASSSSAGGGANEKLFF. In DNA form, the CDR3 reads TGTGCCAGCAGCTCAAGCGCGGGTGGCGGGGCTAATGAAAAACTGTTTTTT.

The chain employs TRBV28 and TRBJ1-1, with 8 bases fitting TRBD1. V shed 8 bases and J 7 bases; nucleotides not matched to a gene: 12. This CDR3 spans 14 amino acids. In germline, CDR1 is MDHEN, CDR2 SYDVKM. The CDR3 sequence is CASDSGQGRGEAFF. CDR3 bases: TGTGCCAGCGATTCCGGACAGGGAAGGGGTGAAGCTTTCTTT.

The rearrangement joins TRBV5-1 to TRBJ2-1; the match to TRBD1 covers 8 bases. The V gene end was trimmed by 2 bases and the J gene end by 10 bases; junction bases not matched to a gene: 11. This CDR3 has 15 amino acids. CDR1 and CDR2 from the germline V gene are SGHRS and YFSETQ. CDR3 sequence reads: CASSFPGQGIHEQFF. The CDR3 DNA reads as TGCGCCAGCAGCTTCCCCGGACAGGGCATACACGAGCAGTTCTTC.

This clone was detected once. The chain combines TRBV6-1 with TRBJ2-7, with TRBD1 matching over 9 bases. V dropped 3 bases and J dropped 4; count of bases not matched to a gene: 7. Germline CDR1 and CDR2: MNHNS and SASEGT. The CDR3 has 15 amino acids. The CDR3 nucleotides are TGTGCCAGCAGTGAGGGGGGGACAGGGATTTACGAGCAGTACGTC. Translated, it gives CASSEGGTGIYEQYV.

The CDR3 protein is CASSQTGAGNTIYF. The CDR3, as DNA: TGCGCCAGCAGCCAGACAGGGGCTGGAAACACCATATATTTT. V gene TRBV4-1 combines with J gene TRBJ1-3; 8 bases line up with TRBD1. Trimming removed 3 bases from V and 2 bases from J; junction bases left unmatched: 0. CDR3 length equals 14 residues. CDR1 is MGHRA and CDR2 is YSYEKL in the germline V gene.

The CDR3, as DNA: TGTGCCAGCAGGACGGACACTTATGGCTACACCTTC. Translating it yields CASRTDTYGYTF. The J gene is TRBJ1-2, the V gene TRBV12-3 or TRBV12-4, with TRBD1 as a possible D gene (5 bases). The CDR3 length is 12 residues. V lost 6 bases and J lost 5, with 10 bases in between.

The CDR3 coding sequence is TGTGCCAGCAGCGTAGCGGGAGGCAGAACTAATGAAAAACTGTTTTTT. Translation gives CASSVAGGRTNEKLFF. The chain has TRBV9 and TRBJ1-4; no reliable D call. The CDR3 is 16 amino acids. V was clipped by 0 bases and J by 1 base, with 10 bases between them. The germline CDR1 and CDR2 sequences are SGDLS and YYNGEE.

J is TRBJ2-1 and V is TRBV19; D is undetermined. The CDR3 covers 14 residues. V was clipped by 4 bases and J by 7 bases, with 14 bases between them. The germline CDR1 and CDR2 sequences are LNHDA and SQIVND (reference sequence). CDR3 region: CASSRADLLNEQFF. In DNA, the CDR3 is TGTGCCAGTAGTAGGGCAGACCTTCTGAATGAGCAGTTCTTC.

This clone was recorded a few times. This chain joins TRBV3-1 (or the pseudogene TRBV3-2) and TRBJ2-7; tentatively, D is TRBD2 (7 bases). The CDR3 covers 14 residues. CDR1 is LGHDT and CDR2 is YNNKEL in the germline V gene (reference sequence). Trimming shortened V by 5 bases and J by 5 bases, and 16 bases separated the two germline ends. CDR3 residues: CASSDSGGANEQYF. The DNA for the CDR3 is TGTGCCAGCAGCGACTCTGGGGGGGCCAACGAGCAGTACTTC.

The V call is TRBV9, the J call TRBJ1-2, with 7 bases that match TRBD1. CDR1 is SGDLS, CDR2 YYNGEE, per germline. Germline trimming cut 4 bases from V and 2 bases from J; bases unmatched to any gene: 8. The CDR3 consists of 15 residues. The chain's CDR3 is CASSPSPGQNYGYTF. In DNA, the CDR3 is TGTGCCAGCAGCCCCTCACCGGGACAGAACTATGGCTACACCTTC.

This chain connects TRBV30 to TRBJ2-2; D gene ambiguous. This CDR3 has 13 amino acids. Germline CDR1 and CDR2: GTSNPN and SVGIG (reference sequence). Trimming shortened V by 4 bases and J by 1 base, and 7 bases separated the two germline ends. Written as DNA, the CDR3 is TGTGCCTGGAATCGGGTGAACACCGGGGAGCTGTTTTTT. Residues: CAWNRVNTGELFF.

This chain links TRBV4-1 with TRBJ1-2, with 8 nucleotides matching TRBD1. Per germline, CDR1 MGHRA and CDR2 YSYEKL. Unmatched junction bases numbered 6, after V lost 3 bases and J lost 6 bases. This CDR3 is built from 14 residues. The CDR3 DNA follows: TGCGCCAGCAGCCACTATGACAGGGGCAATGGCTACACCTTC. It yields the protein CASSHYDRGNGYTF.

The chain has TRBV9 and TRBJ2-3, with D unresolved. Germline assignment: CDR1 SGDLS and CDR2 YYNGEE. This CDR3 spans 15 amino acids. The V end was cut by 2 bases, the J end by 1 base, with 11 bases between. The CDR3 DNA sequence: TGTGCCAGCAGCGTCACCCAGCGAGGCACAGATACGCAGTATTTT. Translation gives CASSVTQRGTDTQYF.

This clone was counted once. The CDR3 loop is CASSQGYIVYGGAKNIQYF. The CDR3, as DNA: TGCGCCAGCAGCCAAGGATATATTGTGTACGGAGGGGCCAAAAACATTCAGTACTTC. The chain links TRBV4-1 to TRBJ2-4; maybe TRBD2 (6 bases). Germline values: CDR1 MGHRA, CDR2 YSYEKL. This CDR3 region has 19 residues. V was shortened by 1 base and J by 1 base, with 20 bases between the two germline ends.

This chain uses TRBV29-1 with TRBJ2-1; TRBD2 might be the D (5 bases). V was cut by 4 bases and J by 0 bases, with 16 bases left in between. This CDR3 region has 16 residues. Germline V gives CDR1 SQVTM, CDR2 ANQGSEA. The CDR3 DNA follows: TGCAGCGTTGTTCGGCTAGCCCGAAGCTCCTACAATGAGCAGTTCTTC. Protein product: CSVVRLARSSYNEQFF.